The 4 T cell receptor beta chains reported below all come from one sample, sequenced in a study of T cells after posttransplantation cyclophosphamide. Sampled 1 year posttransplant, controls received myeloablative marrow transplants, methotrexate and a calcineurin inhibitor. TCRdb keeps only in-frame clones here, not all; method: immunoSEQ multiplex PCR. The repertoire holds roughly 16,000 clones, 85% seen once, with about 30% in the top ten. Sequencing was performed on PBMCs, taken after allogeneic stem cell transplant with calcineurin inhibitor and methotrexate. The receptors stem from a female patient between 18 and 30 years old who received an allogeneic stem cell transplant from an unrelated donor, was CMV-positive, and had acute and chronic GVHD. The T cells may come from the graft donor.

This clone was seen a handful of times. The CDR3 DNA reads as TGTGCCAGCAGCCTAGGACAGGGGATGAACACTGAAGCTTTCTTT. This translates into CASSLGQGMNTEAFF. The V gene is TRBV6-1, the J gene TRBJ1-1; TRBD1 aligns across 9 bases. Trimming cost V 6 bases and J 0 bases; bases outside gene matches: 5. Germline values: CDR1 MNHNS, CDR2 SASEGT. This CDR3 comprises 15 residues.

As DNA, the CDR3 is TGTGCCAGCAGCTTGGGCACAGGGACTAGAGGCTACGAGCAGTACTTC. Amino acids: CASSLGTGTRGYEQYF. The chain has TRBV5-4 and TRBJ2-5, with 8 bases that match TRBD2. Near its end, the DNA agrees better with TRBJ2-7, so the J call may be wrong. This CDR3 is built from 16 residues. Germline assignment: CDR1 SGHNT and CDR2 YYREEE (reference sequence).

The CDR3 nucleotides are TGTGCCAGTGCCCCTAGCGGGAGGGGCTACGAGCAGTACTTC. This codes for CASAPSGRGYEQYF. The gene calls are TRBV19 and TRBJ2-5; 12 bases align to TRBD2. The tail of the sequence fits TRBJ2-7 better, so the J call may be wrong. The CDR3 consists of 14 residues. CDR1 and CDR2 from the germline V gene are LNHDA and SQIVND (reference sequence).

The J gene is TRBJ2-1, the V gene TRBV5-6, with unresolved D. Deletions cut 3 bases from V and 2 bases from J, with 3 bases between. CDR1 is SGHDT, CDR2 YYEEEE, per germline. The length of the CDR3 is 12 residues. The CDR3 DNA follows: TGTGCCAGCAGCTCCACCTACAATGAGCAGTTCTTC. Encoded protein: CASSSTYNEQFF.